One sample yielded the 31 T cell receptor beta chains listed below, sequenced in a study of blood T cell repertoires in COVID-19. Assay: immunoSEQ multiplex PCR; the TCRdb copy retains only in-frame clones and omits some. The sample shows roughly 210,000 clones, 88% of them seen only once. Sequenced material: peripheral blood. The receptors come from a man in his 70s with acute or convalescent COVID-19.

V and J are TRBV5-1 and TRBJ2-1; 7 positions match TRBD1. Germline-derived CDR1 and CDR2 are SGHRS and YFSETQ. Germline trimming cut 4 bases from V and 4 bases from J; bases unmatched to any gene: 8. The CDR3 is 15 amino acids. This CDR3 is CASSLGQVIYNEQFF. The CDR3 DNA reads TGCGCCAGCAGCCTTGGACAGGTGATATACAATGAGCAGTTCTTC.

The J gene is TRBJ2-5, the V gene TRBV5-5, with 14 bases fitting TRBD2. V gave up 2 bases and J gave up 5 bases; unmatched junction bases: 8. CDR3 length: 17 residues. Germline values: CDR1 SGHKS, CDR2 YYEKEE (reference sequence). This CDR3 reads CASSLGLAGGLAETQYF. The CDR3 nucleotides are TGTGCCAGCAGCTTAGGACTAGCGGGAGGATTAGCGGAGACCCAGTACTTC.

The V call is TRBV4-3, the J call TRBJ2-1; a weak D match, TRBD2 (7 bases). V lost 3 bases and J 10 bases, leaving 13 bases between the germline ends. The CDR3 is 13 amino acids. Germline V gives CDR1 LGHNA, CDR2 YSLEER. The CDR3 nucleotides read TGCGCCAGCAGCCAGGGGGGGGGCTACGAGCAGTTCTTC. This encodes CASSQGGGYEQFF.

The V and J genes are TRBV27 and TRBJ1-2; maybe TRBD1 (6 bases). Trimming removed 6 bases from V and 4 bases from J, with 12 bases in between. The CDR3 is 13 residues long. Germline-derived CDR1 and CDR2 are MNHEY and SMNVEV (reference sequence). The CDR3: CASRPTGFYGYTF. The CDR3 DNA is TGTGCCAGCAGACCGACAGGTTTCTATGGCTACACCTTC.

The chain links TRBV19 to TRBJ2-7; no reliable D call. CDR3 size: 13 residues. The germline gives CDR1 LNHDA, CDR2 SQIVND (reference sequence). V lost 5 bases and J lost 2, with 10 bases in between. The CDR3 DNA reads TGTGCCAGTAGTGAACACTATACCTACGAGCAGTACTTC. It is translated as CASSEHYTYEQYF.

The V gene is TRBV5-1, the J gene TRBJ2-1; 12 positions agree with TRBD2. There are 13 residues in the CDR3. Looked up from germline, CDR1 is SGHRS and CDR2 is YFSETQ. J lost 7 bases, V lost 7 bases, and 3 bases had no gene match. CDR3 DNA sequence: TGCGCCAGCGGGCTAGCGGGAGGGAATGAGCAGTTCTTC. This codes for CASGLAGGNEQFF.

In DNA form, the CDR3 reads TGTGCCAGTAGTGCGGGACAGGGGTATCAGCCCCAGCATTTT. It encodes CASSAGQGYQPQHF. The V and J genes are TRBV19 and TRBJ1-5; 10 nucleotides line up with TRBD1. The CDR3 extends over 14 amino acids. Losses at the gene ends were 5 bases for V and 5 bases for J; bases not matched to a gene: 3. CDR1 and CDR2 (germline): LNHDA, SQIVND (reference sequence). Supplemented by reference TRBV19 and TRBJ1-5, the full variable domain reads DGGITQSPKYLFRKEGQNVTLSCEQNLNHDAMYWYRQDPGQGLRLIYYSQIVNDFQKGDIAEGYSVSREKKESFPLTVTSAQKNPTAFYLCASSAGQGYQPQHFGDGTRLSIL.

In regard to this clone: This CDR3 is also generated by other DNA sequences in the sample. V gene TRBV7-3 combines with J gene TRBJ2-5; 9 bases fit TRBD1. V lost 5 bases to trimming and J lost 4 bases; unmatched junction nucleotides: 5. Germline V lookup: CDR1 SGHTA, CDR2 FQGTGA. The CDR3 is 14 amino acids. Here the CDR3 DNA reads TGTGCCAGCAGCCCACAGGGGGCTGGAGAGACCCAGTACTTC. Translation: CASSPQGAGETQYF.

This sequence joins TRBV19 and TRBJ2-1, with 10 bases identical to TRBD1. CDR3 length: 16 amino acids. From germline, CDR1 is LNHDA and CDR2 SQIVND (reference sequence). The V and J ends lost 6 bases and 9 bases, in that order; junction bases with no gene match: 14. The CDR3 spells CASSPLGTGEVSEQFF. CDR3 sequence (DNA): TGTGCCAGTAGCCCCCTCGGGACAGGGGAGGTTAGTGAGCAGTTCTTC.

This sequence joins TRBV3-1 (or the pseudogene TRBV3-2) and TRBJ2-1; maybe TRBD2 (6 bases). The CDR3 runs 15 residues. Germline CDR1 is LGHDT and CDR2 is YNNKEL (reference sequence). Trimming took off 3 bases at V and 2 bases at J, with 11 bases between the two ends. CDR3 coding DNA: TGTGCCAGCAGCCATCCGGGAGTGACCTACAATGAGCAGTTCTTC. Protein sequence: CASSHPGVTYNEQFF.

This clone was seen just once. This chain joins TRBV5-4 and TRBJ2-1; 8 nucleotides align to TRBD2. The CDR3 consists of 14 residues. With 0 bases clipped from V and 6 bases from J, the junction kept 2 bases outside the gene matches. Looked up from germline, CDR1 is SGHNT and CDR2 is YYREEE (reference sequence). As DNA, the CDR3 is TGTGCCAGCAGCTTGGGAGGGACTAGCAATGAGCAGTTCTTC. Its protein product is CASSLGGTSNEQFF.

This chain uses TRBV3-1 (or the pseudogene TRBV3-2) with TRBJ2-6; no clear D gene. Trimming shortened V by 5 bases and J by 3 bases, and 11 bases separated the two germline ends. The CDR3 is made up of 15 amino acids. Looked up from germline, CDR1 is LGHDT and CDR2 is YNNKEL (reference sequence). This chain's CDR3 is CASSGPSGGANVLTF. The CDR3 DNA sequence: TGTGCCAGCAGCGGCCCCTCGGGTGGGGCCAACGTCCTGACTTTC.

The rearrangement joins TRBV7-2 to TRBJ1-1; no clear D. V lost 6 bases and J lost 0, with 23 bases in between. CDR1 is SGHTA, CDR2 FQGNSA, per germline. This CDR3 is 18 amino acids long. The CDR3 DNA sequence: TGTGCCAGCAGTCTGGGCAGCAACTGGGTACCCATGAACACTGAAGCTTTCTTT. Its protein is CASSLGSNWVPMNTEAFF. Filled out from reference TRBV7-2 and TRBJ1-1, the complete variable domain reads GAGVSQSPSNKVTEKGKDVELRCDPISGHTALYWYRQSLGQGLEFLIYFQGNSAPDKSGLPSDRFSAERTGGSVSTLTIQRTQQEDSAVYLCASSLGSNWVPMNTEAFFGQGTRLTVV.

The V gene is TRBV5-6, the J gene TRBJ1-1, with D possibly being TRBD1 (5 bases). The CDR3 is 13 amino acids. Germline V gene sequence: CDR1 SGHDT, CDR2 YYEEEE. Trimming took 0 bases from V and 6 from J, leaving 9 bases between them. CDR3 in amino acids: CASSLEGVSEAFF. CDR3 sequence (DNA): TGTGCCAGCAGCTTGGAAGGGGTTTCTGAAGCTTTCTTT.

The chain links TRBV5-1 to TRBJ2-1, with 11 bases matching TRBD2. CDR3 length: 18 residues. Germline assignment: CDR1 SGHRS and CDR2 YFSETQ. V dropped 1 base and J dropped 0; count of bases not matched to a gene: 6. The CDR3 spells CASSLLLAGASSYNEQFF. The CDR3 DNA follows: TGCGCCAGCAGCTTGTTACTAGCGGGAGCCAGCTCCTACAATGAGCAGTTCTTC.

Only one count was recorded for this clone. V usage is TRBV27 and J usage is TRBJ2-1; 9 bases agree with TRBD2. The CDR3 runs 16 residues. CDR1 and CDR2 from the germline V gene are MNHEY and SMNVEV (reference sequence). V trimming: 6 bases; J trimming: 2 bases; junction bases outside the gene matches: 8. CDR3 bases: TGTGCCAGCAGCGACCCTGGCGGGAGGGCCTACAATGAGCAGTTCTTC. Its protein is CASSDPGGRAYNEQFF.

This chain joins TRBV6-1 and TRBJ2-1, with 10 bases that match TRBD2. The trim removed 2 bases at V and 10 bases at J, leaving 11 bases unmatched. Germline CDR1 MNHNS, CDR2 SASEGT. The CDR3 contains 16 residues. The DNA of the CDR3 is TGTGCCAGCAGTGAACCTAGCGGGAGACCCCGAGGAGAGCAGTTCTTC. Protein product: CASSEPSGRPRGEQFF.

The J gene is TRBJ1-2, the V gene TRBV5-1, with a weak D call TRBD1 (5 bases). The CDR3 sequence is 14 residues long. The ends were cut back, 0 bases at V and 8 bases at J, with 14 bases in the middle. The V gene's germline CDR1 is SGHRS and CDR2 YFSETQ. CDR3 in amino acids: CASSLDAGARGYTF. CDR3 nucleotide sequence: TGCGCCAGCAGCTTGGATGCTGGGGCGAGAGGCTACACCTTC.

Here the CDR3 reads CASSETGSTQNGELFF. In DNA form, the CDR3 reads TGTGCCAGTAGTGAAACAGGGTCAACCCAGAACGGGGAGCTGTTTTTT. The gene calls are TRBV19 and TRBJ2-2, with a tentative D call TRBD1 (6 bases). This CDR3 has 16 residues. The V and J ends lost 5 bases and 7 bases respectively, with 20 bases between them. Looked up from germline, CDR1 is LNHDA and CDR2 is SQIVND (reference sequence).

This chain links TRBV18 with TRBJ2-2, with a possible D match to TRBD1 (6 bases). This CDR3 has 15 residues. V shed 4 bases and J shed 3 bases, with 12 bases lying between them. The germline gives CDR1 KGHSH, CDR2 LQKENI. In nucleotides, the CDR3 is TGTGCCAGCTCACTCAGGACAGAAGACACCGGGGAGCTGTTTTTT. Translation gives CASSLRTEDTGELFF.

The rearrangement joins TRBV7-2 to TRBJ2-5; 7 positions match TRBD2. After removal of 5 bases from V and 9 bases from J, the junction contained 15 bases not matched to a gene. Germline CDR1 and CDR2: SGHTA and FQGNSA. The CDR3 is 15 amino acids. The CDR3: CASSHGSNTREAQYF. CDR3 DNA sequence: TGTGCCAGCAGCCACGGGTCCAATACTCGGGAGGCCCAGTACTTC.

The chain carries TRBV7-6 and TRBJ2-2; 10 nucleotides align to TRBD2. The V segment lost 5 bases and the J segment 6 bases; nucleotides outside the gene matches: 12. The CDR3 loop spans 17 amino acids. Germline-derived CDR1 and CDR2 are SGHVS and FNYEAQ. The CDR3 region is CASSPPTSGMFAGELFF. As DNA, the CDR3 is TGTGCCAGCAGCCCTCCCACTAGCGGGATGTTCGCCGGGGAGCTGTTTTTT.

The genes are TRBV7-3 and TRBJ2-6, with D possibly TRBD2 on 6 matching bases. This CDR3 contains 15 residues. The germline V gene has CDR1 SGHTA and CDR2 FQGTGA. V lost 4 bases to trimming and J lost 0 bases, with 7 bases between them. CDR3 residues: CASSYGGSGANVLTF. In DNA form, the CDR3 reads TGTGCCAGCAGCTACGGGGGCTCTGGGGCCAACGTCCTGACTTTC.

The genes are TRBV19 and TRBJ2-7, with D unclear. Trimming stripped 1 base from V and 3 bases from J, with 10 bases between. CDR3 length: 14 residues. Per germline, CDR1 LNHDA and CDR2 SQIVND (reference sequence). The CDR3 DNA reads as TGTGCCAGTAGTATAGCCAGGAATTGCTACGAGCAGTACTTC. Amino acids: CASSIARNCYEQYF.

The chain employs TRBV5-4 and TRBJ1-6; TRBD1 aligns across 10 bases. The CDR3 is made up of 16 amino acids. Germline values: CDR1 SGHNT, CDR2 YYREEE (reference sequence). Losses at the gene ends were 3 bases for V and 7 bases for J; bases not matched to a gene: 7. The CDR3 region is CASSSARDRGNSPLHF. Here the CDR3 DNA reads TGTGCCAGCAGCTCGGCCCGGGACAGGGGAAATTCACCCCTCCACTTT.

The chain joins TRBV14 to TRBJ2-1; D call uncertain. The CDR3 is made up of 13 amino acids. CDR1 is SGHDN and CDR2 is FVKESK in the germline V gene. V lost 5 bases, J lost 0 bases, and 5 bases lay in between. The DNA of the CDR3 is TGTGCCAGCAGCTTTAGCTCCTACAATGAGCAGTTCTTC. Protein: CASSFSSYNEQFF.

There are many counts of this clone. The chain carries TRBV27 and TRBJ2-3, with 9 bases fitting TRBD2. The V gene's germline CDR1 is MNHEY and CDR2 SMNVEV (reference sequence). Losses at the gene ends were 0 bases for V and 7 bases for J; bases not matched to a gene: 8. The CDR3 has 16 residues. The CDR3: CASSLSPASGTNTQYF. CDR3 nucleotides: TGTGCCAGCAGTTTATCGCCGGCTAGCGGGACGAATACGCAGTATTTT.

This clone has more than one count but fewer than ten. This chain links TRBV28 with TRBJ1-2; no clear D. The CDR3 loop spans 12 amino acids. Germline V CDR1 and CDR2: MDHEN, SYDVKM. Trimming stripped 4 bases from V and 7 bases from J, with 10 bases between. CDR3 loop: CASSSNIVGYTF. The CDR3 nucleotides read TGTGCCAGCAGTTCCAACATTGTTGGCTACACCTTC.

V gene TRBV12-1 combines with J gene TRBJ2-5; the D call in the table, TRBD2, was not verified against the DNA. TRBV12-1 is a pseudogene segment. The CDR3 is made up of 15 amino acids. In DNA, the CDR3 is TGTGCCAGCAGCTTTAGCGGGAGGGCCGGAGAGACCCAGTACTTC. Its translation is CASSFSGRAGETQYF.

This chain links TRBV3-1 (or the pseudogene TRBV3-2) with TRBJ2-1; 15 bases match TRBD2. Germline CDR1 reads LGHDT; CDR2 reads YNNKEL (reference sequence). V dropped 4 bases and J dropped 10; count of bases not matched to a gene: 5. The CDR3 totals 15 residues. CDR3 protein: CASSPGLAGGREQFF. The CDR3 DNA reads TGTGCCAGCAGCCCGGGACTAGCGGGAGGTCGGGAGCAGTTCTTC.

The rearrangement joins TRBV19 to TRBJ1-4; a weak D match, TRBD1 (6 bases). Germline values: CDR1 LNHDA, CDR2 SQIVND (reference sequence). CDR3 length equals 13 residues. V lost 7 bases and J 7 bases, leaving 13 bases between the germline ends. CDR3 sequence (DNA): TGTGCCAGTACGGGACAAGACAGTGAAAAACTGTTTTTT. Amino acids: CASTGQDSEKLFF.